This TCR beta chain was identified during a study of blood T cell repertoires in COVID-19. Across the whole study: Donors in the United States, Italy and Spain gave samples during acute or convalescent COVID-19. PBMCs, B-cell-depleted T cells, or T cells were the source of the cDNA or gDNA that made up the material.

The CDR3 extends over 14 amino acids. The V and J ends lost 4 bases and 9 bases, in that order; junction bases with no gene match: 8. Per the germline V gene, CDR1 is LGHDT and CDR2 is YNNKEL (reference sequence). The Seattle site enrolled patients during active infection and followed them longitudinally. TCRdb's copy holds only in-frame clones and misses some; the assay was immunoSEQ multiplex PCR. The sample includes 150,000 to 200,000 clones, 92% of them seen just once. This chain uses TRBV3-1 (or the pseudogene TRBV3-2) with TRBJ2-1; 8 bases are a match to TRBD1. The TCR was taken from a young man with COVID-19, enrolled during active disease. Sequenced sample: peripheral blood. CDR3 in DNA: TGTGCCAGCAGCCGGGACAGGACCCTCGGTGAGCAGTTCTTC. It specifies CASSRDRTLGEQFF.